The table lists the clone carrying this T cell receptor (beta chain) with a few counts. This specimen comes from a study of blood T cell repertoires in COVID-19. The Seattle patients joined while their infection was active and were tracked longitudinally afterward. Study processing details: Amplification from reference gene primers served as the basis for estimated nucleated cell counts. Data came from immunoSEQ multiplex PCR; TCRdb stores just in-frame clones and leaves some out. The DNA gave D and trimming, while V, J and clone size come from that table. In the table there are more than 150,000 clones, roughly four fifths of which are singletons. Trimming removed 0 bases from V and 0 bases from J; junction bases left unmatched: 0. Germline V gene sequence: CDR1 LNHNV, CDR2 YYDKDF (reference sequence). The CDR3 consists of 16 residues.

Material for sequencing was peripheral blood. V gene TRBV15 combines with J gene TRBJ2-2, with 8 bases fitting TRBD1. The sequence came from an elderly woman with COVID-19, enrolled during active disease. The CDR3 reads CATSRETGANTGELFF. The CDR3 coding sequence is TGTGCCACCAGCAGAGAGACAGGGGCGAACACCGGGGAGCTGTTTTTT.